This T cell receptor beta chain was sequenced in a study of cytomegalovirus exposure and HLA in healthy donors. Points on this clone: This CDR3 is also generated by other DNA sequences in the sample.

60 Vbeta and 13 Jbeta primers were used in PCR. The repertoire was sequenced with immunoSEQ multiplex PCR; TCRdb's copy has only in-frame clones and lacks some. The data hold 110,000 to 150,000 clones, with approximately 9% observed a single time. CDR3 size: 13 residues. In germline, CDR1 is SEHNR, CDR2 FQNEAQ (reference sequence). V lost 5 bases and J lost 6, with 12 bases in between. Sequenced material: PBMCs. This receptor was identified in a male donor in good health and CMV-seronegative. The V gene is TRBV7-9, the J gene TRBJ2-3; D is possibly TRBD1 (5 bases). The CDR3 reads CASSGSGRDTQYF. DNA of the CDR3: TGTGCCAGCAGCGGATCAGGGCGTGATACGCAGTATTTT. Full variable domain (rest looked up from reference TRBV7-9 and TRBJ2-3): DTGVSQNPRHKITKRGQNVTFRCDPISEHNRLYWYRQTLGQGPEFLTYFQNEAQLEKSRLLSDRFSAERPKGSFSTLEIQRTEQGDSAMYLCASSGSGRDTQYFGPGTRLTVL.